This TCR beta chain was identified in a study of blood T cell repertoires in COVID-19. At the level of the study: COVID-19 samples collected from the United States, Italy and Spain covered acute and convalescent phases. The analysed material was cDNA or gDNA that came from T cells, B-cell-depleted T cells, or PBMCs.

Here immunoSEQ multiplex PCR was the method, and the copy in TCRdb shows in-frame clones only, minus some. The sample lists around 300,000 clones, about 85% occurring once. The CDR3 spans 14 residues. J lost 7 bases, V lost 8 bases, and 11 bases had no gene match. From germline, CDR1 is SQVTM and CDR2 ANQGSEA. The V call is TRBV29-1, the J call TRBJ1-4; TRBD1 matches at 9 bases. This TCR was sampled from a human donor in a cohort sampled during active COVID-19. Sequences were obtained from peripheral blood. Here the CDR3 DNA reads TGCAGCATCAGAGACAGGGGGGACGGTGAAAAACTGTTTTTT. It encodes CSIRDRGDGEKLFF.